These 32 T cell receptor beta chains were all obtained from the same sample, sequenced in a study of OX40 agonist ivuxolimab in advanced cancers. Profiling relied on immunoSEQ multiplex PCR, and the TCRdb table lists in-frame clones only, not all of them. The table records around 77,000 clones, more than 90% of them present only once. The sequencing used CD4+ or CD8+ T cells sorted from blood, collected in a trial of the OX40 agonist ivuxolimab. The receptors were gathered from an adult with an advanced solid tumor such as melanoma, head and neck, liver or kidney cancer.

The chain is built from TRBV5-4 and TRBJ2-3; D might be TRBD2 (6 bases). Germline values: CDR1 SGHNT, CDR2 YYREEE (reference sequence). The CDR3 runs to 14 residues. Trimming cost V 3 bases and J 4 bases, with 12 bases left between them. The CDR3 nucleotides are TGTGCCAGCAGCTGGGGGAGGAGACCAGATACGCAGTATTTT. Amino acids: CASSWGRRPDTQYF.

The chain recombines TRBV5-1 with TRBJ2-5; 7 bases agree with TRBD1. Unmatched junction bases numbered 2, after V lost 4 bases and J lost 2 bases. Germline CDR1 and CDR2: SGHRS and YFSETQ. CDR3 length: 13 residues. DNA of the CDR3: TGCGCCAGCAGCGGGACAGCTCAAGAGACCCAGTACTTC. Translation gives CASSGTAQETQYF.

The chain is built from TRBV6-1 and TRBJ2-1; D remains unclear. The CDR3 covers 12 residues. The V gene's germline CDR1 is MNHNS and CDR2 SASEGT. Trimming shortened V by 3 bases and J by 3 bases, and 3 bases separated the two germline ends. The CDR3: CASSDSYNEQFF. The DNA of the CDR3 is TGTGCCAGCAGTGACAGCTACAATGAGCAGTTCTTC.

The rearrangement joins TRBV19 to TRBJ2-7; tentatively, D is TRBD2 (6 bases). CDR1 is LNHDA and CDR2 is SQIVND in the germline V gene (reference sequence). The CDR3 is 15 residues long. V was shortened by 7 bases and J by 3 bases, with 19 bases between the two germline ends. CDR3 loop: CASNPLVLAGYEQYF. DNA for the CDR3: TGTGCCAGTAACCCTCTAGTACTAGCAGGCTACGAGCAGTACTTC. The full variable domain, with the rest looked up from reference TRBV19 and TRBJ2-7, is DGGITQSPKYLFRKEGQNVTLSCEQNLNHDAMYWYRQDPGQGLRLIYYSQIVNDFQKGDIAEGYSVSREKKESFPLTVTSAQKNPTAFYLCASNPLVLAGYEQYFGPGTRLTVT.

The chain joins TRBV10-1 to TRBJ2-5, with 12 bases matching TRBD2. This CDR3 is built from 16 residues. Germline values: CDR1 WNHNN, CDR2 SYGVQD (reference sequence). V lost 4 bases, J lost 4 bases, and 7 bases stayed unmatched. CDR3 nucleotide sequence: TGCGCCAGCAGTGCCCGTACTAGCGGGAGGTCAGAGACCCAGTACTTC. Translated, it gives CASSARTSGRSETQYF.

This clone was detected once. V gene TRBV5-1 combines with J gene TRBJ2-5, with D perhaps TRBD1 or TRBD2 (5 bases each). Germline V gives CDR1 SGHRS, CDR2 YFSETQ. The V gene lost 7 bases and the J gene lost 1 base, with 11 bases spanning the gap. This CDR3 region has 13 residues. DNA of the CDR3: TGCGCCAGCCGATCGGGGACCCAAGAGACCCAGTACTTC. Its protein is CASRSGTQETQYF.

This rearrangement joins TRBV5-5 to TRBJ1-5; D is uncertain. V lost 6 bases to trimming and J lost 2 bases, with 15 bases between them. Germline CDR1 SGHKS, CDR2 YYEKEE (reference sequence). The length of the CDR3 is 15 residues. In nucleotides, the CDR3 is TGTGCCAGCAACCCCGGAGGAGCCGGCAATCAGCCCCAGCATTTT. This gives the protein CASNPGGAGNQPQHF.

This clone appeared a few times. This chain joins TRBV7-2 and TRBJ2-7, with D unclear. This CDR3 has 12 amino acids. Germline lookup yields CDR1 SGHTA and CDR2 FQGNSA. Trimming removed 11 bases from V and 1 base from J, with 12 bases in between. CDR3 coding DNA: TGTGCCTCCCAGTCATATTCCTACGAGCAGTACTTC. Translating gives CASQSYSYEQYF.

The chain couples TRBV28 to TRBJ2-5; D may be TRBD1 or TRBD2 (5 bases each). This CDR3 is 16 amino acids long. The V gene lost 4 bases and the J gene lost 5 bases, with 20 bases spanning the gap. Germline assignment: CDR1 MDHEN and CDR2 SYDVKM. CDR3: CASSSGVVGTRETQYF. The CDR3, as DNA: TGTGCCAGCAGTTCTGGGGTGGTCGGGACGAGGGAGACCCAGTACTTC.

The rearrangement links TRBV6-5 to TRBJ1-6; D unclear. The V and J ends lost 6 bases and 8 bases respectively, with 11 bases between them. The CDR3 is 13 residues long. From germline, CDR1 is MNHEY and CDR2 SVGAGI. In DNA, the CDR3 is TGTGCCAGCAGCTCCACCACTTATTCACCCCTCCACTTT. It encodes CASSSTTYSPLHF.

V is TRBV27 and J is TRBJ1-5, with D possibly matching TRBD1 (6 bases). V was cut by 3 bases and J by 2 bases, with 14 bases left in between. This CDR3 region has 16 residues. The germline V gene encodes CDR1 MNHEY and CDR2 SMNVEV (reference sequence). This chain's CDR3 is CASSFTGRGGNQPQHF. As DNA, the CDR3 is TGTGCCAGCAGTTTTACAGGGCGGGGGGGCAATCAGCCCCAGCATTTT.

The chain employs TRBV5-1 and TRBJ2-7, with 8 bases lining up with TRBD1. The CDR3 sequence is 14 residues long. V shed 3 bases, J shed 3 bases, and the junction held 5 bases outside the gene matches. Germline CDR1 and CDR2: SGHRS and YFSETQ. CDR3 in DNA: TGCGCCAGCAGCTCATTAGGGACAGGCTACGAGCAGTACTTC. Its protein product is CASSSLGTGYEQYF.

The chain employs TRBV2 and TRBJ1-1; 7 positions match TRBD1. CDR1 and CDR2 from the germline V gene are SNHLY and FYNNEI. The CDR3 contains 12 residues. The trim removed 8 bases at V and 8 bases at J, leaving 8 bases unmatched. Here the CDR3 reads CASLSGQREAFF. The CDR3 nucleotides read TGTGCCAGCCTATCGGGACAGCGAGAAGCTTTCTTT.

This chain uses TRBV6-5 with TRBJ2-2; 10 nucleotides agree with TRBD1. This CDR3 has 15 amino acids. Germline values: CDR1 MNHEY, CDR2 SVGAGI. After removal of 2 bases from V and 6 bases from J, the junction contained 3 bases not matched to a gene. Here the CDR3 reads CASSYTDRGPGELFF. Written as DNA, the CDR3 is TGTGCCAGCAGTTACACCGACAGGGGGCCCGGGGAGCTGTTTTTT.

The chain carries TRBV5-8 and TRBJ2-3; D uncertain. This CDR3 spans 14 amino acids. From germline, CDR1 is SGHTS and CDR2 YDEGEE. V shed 0 bases and J shed 4 bases, with 9 bases lying between them. CDR3 region: CASSLVLDPDTQYF. CDR3 bases: TGTGCCAGCAGCTTGGTCTTGGATCCAGATACGCAGTATTTT.

The chain links TRBV7-9 to TRBJ2-7; TRBD1 is a possible D gene (5 bases). Deletions cut 4 bases from V and 2 bases from J, with 12 bases between. Per germline, CDR1 SEHNR and CDR2 FQNEAQ (reference sequence). The CDR3 loop spans 14 amino acids. CDR3 amino acids: CASSSRQIAYEQYF. CDR3 in DNA: TGTGCCAGCAGCTCCCGACAGATTGCCTACGAGCAGTACTTC.

The chain recombines TRBV9 with TRBJ1-2, with 8 nucleotides matching TRBD1. Germline V lookup: CDR1 SGDLS, CDR2 YYNGEE. CDR3 length: 15 residues. Unmatched junction bases numbered 4, after V lost 0 bases and J lost 3 bases. CDR3 bases: TGTGCCAGCAGCGTAGCAGGGGGCGCCGACTATGGCTACACCTTC. Its translation: CASSVAGGADYGYTF.

This chain connects TRBV5-1 to TRBJ2-5; no firm D call. Looked up from germline, CDR1 is SGHRS and CDR2 is YFSETQ. With 0 bases removed from V and 2 bases from J, the gap between germline ends came to 14 bases. The CDR3 runs to 16 residues. For the CDR3, the DNA is TGCGCCAGCAGCTTGGGCGCGGCTGCAGCACAAGAGACCCAGTACTTC. Translation gives CASSLGAAAAQETQYF.

This rearrangement joins TRBV11-3 to TRBJ2-3; TRBD2 is a possible D gene (6 bases). Deletions cut 4 bases from V and 6 bases from J, with 14 bases between. This CDR3 region has 14 residues. Germline CDR1 reads SGHNT; CDR2 reads YENEEA. The CDR3 sequence: CASSSRLGADTQYF. The CDR3 nucleotides read TGTGCCAGCAGCTCGCGACTAGGGGCGGATACGCAGTATTTT.

This clone came up once. The chain joins TRBV6-5 to TRBJ2-1; 13 bases map to TRBD2. With V trimmed by 5 bases and J by 7 bases, 5 bases remained unmatched. Germline V gene lookup returns CDR1 MNHEY and CDR2 SVGAGI. CDR3 length: 15 residues. The CDR3 protein is CASSKLAGGPNEQFF. CDR3 DNA: TGTGCCAGCAGTAAACTAGCGGGAGGGCCAAATGAGCAGTTCTTC.

The J gene is TRBJ2-2, the V gene TRBV7-2, with a weak D call TRBD1 (5 bases). CDR3 length equals 15 residues. Germline V CDR1 and CDR2: SGHTA, FQGNSA. V lost 5 bases to trimming and J lost 6 bases, with 16 bases between them. Here the CDR3 reads CASSRRQGGSGELFF. The DNA for the CDR3 is TGTGCCAGCAGCCGTAGGCAGGGTGGGTCCGGGGAGCTGTTTTTT.

This clone was detected once. J is TRBJ2-5 and V is TRBV7-2, with TRBD1 identical over 10 bases. The CDR3 has 14 amino acids. Germline CDR1 reads SGHTA; CDR2 reads FQGNSA. Trimming cost V 5 bases and J 5 bases; bases outside gene matches: 5. Written as DNA, the CDR3 is TGTGCCAGCAGCCAGGGACAGGGGCACGAGACCCAGTACTTC. Amino acids: CASSQGQGHETQYF.

The rearrangement links TRBV6-5 to TRBJ1-2; D is undetermined. The CDR3 runs to 13 residues. Germline-derived CDR1 and CDR2 are MNHEY and SVGAGI. Trimming removed 6 bases at V and 6 bases at J, with 14 bases between. CDR3 residues: CASSQSGKNGYTF. The CDR3 bases are TGTGCCAGCAGCCAGAGCGGAAAGAATGGCTACACCTTC.

This chain connects TRBV10-1 to TRBJ2-3, with TRBD2 matching 14 bases. Germline CDR1 is WNHNN and CDR2 is SYGVQD (reference sequence). CDR3 length: 16 residues. V shed 4 bases, J shed 5 bases, and the junction held 5 bases outside the gene matches. The CDR3 coding sequence is TGCGCCAGCAGTGCCTTGACTAGCGGGAGGGGAGATACGCAGTATTTT. Translating gives CASSALTSGRGDTQYF.

The V call is TRBV28, the J call TRBJ2-6; TRBD2 matches at 9 bases. The CDR3 loop spans 17 amino acids. Germline lookup yields CDR1 MDHEN and CDR2 SYDVKM. Unmatched junction bases numbered 14, after V lost 11 bases and J lost 3 bases. CDR3 in DNA: TGTGCCCCAAGAAGGCTAGCGGGATTCCATGGGGCCAACGTCCTGACTTTC. Translated, it gives CAPRRLAGFHGANVLTF.

This chain joins TRBV6-1 and TRBJ1-1, with D unclear. V was shortened by 2 bases and J by 5 bases, with 15 bases between the two germline ends. The CDR3 has 15 amino acids. Germline CDR1 is MNHNS and CDR2 is SASEGT. CDR3 region: CASSELLRVGTEAFF. CDR3 coding DNA: TGTGCCAGCAGTGAACTGCTGAGGGTAGGGACTGAAGCTTTCTTT.

The gene calls are TRBV6-1 and TRBJ2-5; perhaps TRBD2 as D (5 bases). Trimming stripped 4 bases from V and 1 base from J, with 7 bases between. Germline V gene sequence: CDR1 MNHNS, CDR2 SASEGT. The CDR3 has 13 amino acids. As DNA, the CDR3 is TGTGCCAGCAGTGGTCGGGGCCAAGAGACCCAGTACTTC. Protein product: CASSGRGQETQYF.

In this sample, this clone turned up a few times. The chain has TRBV11-2 and TRBJ2-2; 8 bases map to TRBD2. V was clipped by 5 bases and J by 1 base; unmatched bases: 6. The CDR3 is 16 residues long. Germline V lookup: CDR1 SGHAT, CDR2 FQNNGV. This CDR3 is CASSSRTSRNTGELFF. CDR3 nucleotide sequence: TGTGCCAGCAGCAGCCGGACTAGCAGGAACACCGGGGAGCTGTTTTTT.

The genes are TRBV5-4 and TRBJ2-7, with a tentative D call TRBD1 (6 bases). CDR1 is SGHNT, CDR2 YYREEE, per germline (reference sequence). The CDR3 has 14 amino acids. V gave up 4 bases and J gave up 1 base, with 12 bases separating them. The CDR3 sequence: CASSRADSSYEQYF. For the CDR3, the DNA is TGTGCCAGCAGCCGGGCGGACAGTTCCTACGAGCAGTACTTC.

The rearrangement uses TRBV9 and TRBJ2-1; the D is unclear. CDR1 and CDR2 (germline): SGDLS, YYNGEE. The V and J ends lost 4 bases and 6 bases respectively, with 11 bases between them. The CDR3 has 13 amino acids. The CDR3 sequence: CASSTRAGNEQFF. The CDR3, as DNA: TGTGCCAGCAGCACCCGGGCCGGCAATGAGCAGTTCTTC.

The CDR3 coding sequence is TGTGCCAGCAGTTACTCGCTCGGGACAACCAGGTACGAGCAGTACTTC. This encodes CASSYSLGTTRYEQYF. V is TRBV6-5 and J is TRBJ2-7; the D gene is possibly TRBD1 (6 bases). Germline CDR1 reads MNHEY; CDR2 reads SVGAGI. Trimming cost V 0 bases and J 4 bases, with 16 bases left between them. The CDR3 is 16 residues long.

The chain combines TRBV13 with TRBJ2-2, with D possibly TRBD1 on 6 matching bases. CDR1 is PRHDT, CDR2 FYEKMQ, per germline (reference sequence). V was cut by 3 bases and J by 7 bases, with 15 bases left in between. CDR3 length: 15 residues. The CDR3 loop reads CASSLGAQGVGELFF. CDR3 in DNA: TGTGCCAGCAGCTTGGGGGCACAGGGCGTCGGGGAGCTGTTTTTT.